This T cell receptor beta chain is drawn from a study of neoadjuvant anti-PD-1 for oral cavity cancer (dated by TCRdb to the early 2020s). Concerning the study at large: Three to four biweekly doses of nivolumab at 3 mg/kg were mostly administered to patients before curative-intent surgical resection. For patients who did not progress, a fourth nivolumab dose was given around day 43, followed by definitive surgical resection on days 50-56. Responders were defined as patients with complete response, partial response or stable disease by RECIST 1.1; non-responders were defined as patients with progression. A 33% response rate was observed in the parent correlative cohort, in which over 9 patients were included. Here is what the overall study found, with its caveats: After neoadjuvant nivolumab, T cell clonality (Gini index) in PBMCs was significantly higher in non-responders than in responders. Higher pretreatment blood Treg/Th17 ratios correlated with higher pretreatment blood TCRbeta clonality and lower post-treatment tumor TCRbeta clonality. The TCR analyses had only three patients in each response group, and the authors called for validation in larger cohorts.

PBMC libraries used mostly around 0.5 ug of input genomic DNA for deep sequencing, with six replicates per sample. Following the manufacturer's instructions, the team built TCRbeta libraries using the immunoSEQ hsTCRbeta kit. Sequencing of the completed libraries took place using an Illumina NovaSeq 6000 S4 flow cell after they had been pooled to about 3 nM. Per the authors' processing: The immunoSEQ Analyzer handled quality control and preprocessing of the raw data. The analysis was limited to productive rearrangements, and each clonotype was defined by a unique CDR3 amino acid sequence. Repertoire clonality was estimated as the Gini-Simpson index, computed with the R package tcR. Student's t test was used to compare Gini indices, while Pearson correlation assessed associations with tumor size change. The table comes from immuneACCESS by way of TCRdb, which keeps in-frame sequences with V and J called. Part of the clones is missing from these tables; in studies checked, under half for an unresolved V gene and the rest for unknown reasons. D and trimming come from the DNA, and the V and J calls and clone size come from that table. The sample includes tens of thousands of clones, with around 83% observed a single time. The ten most abundant clones make up more than 3% of the sample.

The intended sense of this specimen's time point label: before neoadjuvant nivolumab. The patients had newly diagnosed stage II-IVA oral cavity squamous cell carcinoma and had not received any prior systemic or radiation treatment. The cohort was made up of patients with locally advanced, HPV-negative oral cavity squamous cell carcinoma. Peripheral blood mononuclear cells were analyzed directly and were not maintained or expanded in culture. Samples were obtained from a longitudinal correlative study of a single-arm phase II trial of neoadjuvant nivolumab in oral cavity squamous cell carcinoma. Subject-matched pre- and post-treatment PBMCs and tumors from three responders and three non-responders were subjected to genomic DNA-based TCRbeta sequencing. Peripheral blood mononuclear cells were collected before nivolumab treatment and again after treatment, at the time of surgery. The Maxwell RSC DNA from Cells kit was used to isolate genomic DNA from PBMCs.

Concerning this clone: Its antigen remains unidentified. No qualities accompany the bases; no much larger clone lies one base away.

The germline V gene yields ENHRY for CDR1 and SYGVKD for CDR2. Its CDR3 holds 15 amino acids, cysteine through phenylalanine. Of the read, only the CDR3 DNA is kept; its 45 bases are in frame from base 1. Cut back by 7 bases and 0 bases, the V and J ends lie 15 bases apart. Here the sequenced sample was PBMCs, taken before nivolumab (anti-PD-1) treatment. The TCR sequence derives from a person aged 40 to 85 with oral cavity squamous cell carcinoma. The chain links TRBV10-3 with TRBJ2-5; the D gene is perhaps TRBD2, on 7 matching bases. The DNA is as follows: TGTGCCATCACTCCTACGGGGGGCAACCAAGAGACCCAGTACTTC. Translated, this is CAITPTGGNQETQYF.